This T cell receptor beta chain stems from a study of beta chain features in type 1 diabetes (dated by TCRdb to the late 2010s). About the study as a whole: No differences in mean age, gender distribution, total cell number or subset yield were found between patients and healthy donors. A total of some 110 million sorted cells were examined across all samples, and a strong correlation was observed between cell number per subset and RNA yield. In the study, recently diagnosed type 1 diabetes patients and matched healthy donors were compared on the TCRB repertoires of their sorted circulating CD4+ T cell subsets. Regulatory and stem cell-like memory subsets were obtained from only 8 patients and about eight healthy donors, while naive and central memory subsets were obtained from all 30 or so donors.

From each donor, a single peripheral blood sample of approximately 120 mL on average was drawn into heparinised tubes. Naive, central memory, regulatory and stem cell-like memory CD4+ T cells were sorted on a BD FACSAria II using a panel including CD45RO, CCR7, CD25, CD127, CD95 and CD27. Purity was above 98% for every sorted population. Right away, PBMCs were isolated by Lymphoprep density gradient centrifugation and were stained directly, with no culture step. Samples were stained and sorted in pairs, with one healthy donor and one patient per experiment, so that batch effects were minimized. The entire isolated RNA was reverse transcribed using the High Capacity cDNA Reverse Transcription Kit, and thus expressed TCRB transcripts were sequenced. Naive, central memory and regulatory T cell samples underwent deep immunoSEQ sequencing, averaging about 3.3 million total reads per sample. Sorted cells were lysed in RLT buffer and RNA was extracted with DNase-treated RNeasy Micro or Mini kits, depending on cell number. Each cell subset was processed separately to prevent cross-contamination, with patient and healthy donor samples processed together. Using the immunoSEQ multiplex PCR, TCRB sequences were amplified from cDNA into 87-bp fragments spanning the CDR3 region. The amplicons were sequenced using the Illumina HiSeq platform. Turning to the authors' computational methods: Synthetic template baselines were used to correct PCR bias computationally, reads within Hamming distance 2 were collapsed, and singletons that could not be merged were discarded. Reads were aligned against IMGT to assign V, D and J genes, CDR3 length and insertions or deletions at six rearrangement sites. Clonotype counts were normalized to sorted cell number within each subset before computing true diversity and Gini coefficients with the tcR R package. Repertoire sharing was quantified using the overlap coefficient calculated on TCRB nucleotide sequences. Out-of-frame TCRB sequences from naive cells were analyzed as a proxy for the pre-selection repertoire. TCRdb provides this immuneACCESS table in a form limited to in-frame rearrangements. Some clones are lacking; in checked studies, under half of them reflect an unresolved V gene, and why the rest are absent is not known. That table supplies the V and J calls and clone size; D and trimming were determined from the DNA. This sample has about 160,000 clones in its table, and 63% of those were observed once. The ten biggest clones cover roughly 0.092% of the sample.

Points the paper makes about the study in general: Because small numbers of individuals were included in the HLA sub-analyses, any influence of HLA type on TCRB rearrangement was left unresolved. Sequencing cDNA rather than genomic DNA could over-represent highly expressing activated cells, although activation and CD3 levels did not differ between groups. The naive, central memory and regulatory TCRB repertoires appeared to resemble one another more closely among patients than among healthy donors. At VDJ recombination sites, type 1 diabetes patients had fewer insertions and more deleted nucleotides, which implies abnormalities in thymic rearrangement. Shorter templates might be favored by PCR, yet because patient and control samples were amplified and corrected together, any such skew would affect both groups equally. In all four CD4+ subsets, TCRB CDR3 length was moderately but significantly shorter in type 1 diabetes patients.

The germline ends are 8 bases apart after V is trimmed by 0 bases and J by 2 bases. CDR3 length: 14 amino acids, cysteine to phenylalanine. The retained sequence is limited to the CDR3, 42 bases, with the frame set at the first base. In the germline V gene (reference sequence), CDR1 corresponds to GTSNPN and CDR2 to SVGIG. This clone has only a few counts. Its antigen is currently not known. Base-call qualities are not available, and no considerably larger clone is one nucleotide away. The chain uses TRBV30 and TRBJ2-1; TRBD2 is possibly the D segment (5 matching bases). This sequence originates from a man aged 25-40 years with type 1 diabetes. Sequenced input: naive CD4+ T cells from blood. The cell subset or site label, read with the paper, signifies: true naive CD4+ T cells. In nucleotides, the sequence is TGTGCCTGGAGTGTACGGCGGGCCTACAATGAGCAGTTCTTC. It is translated as CAWSVRRAYNEQFF.